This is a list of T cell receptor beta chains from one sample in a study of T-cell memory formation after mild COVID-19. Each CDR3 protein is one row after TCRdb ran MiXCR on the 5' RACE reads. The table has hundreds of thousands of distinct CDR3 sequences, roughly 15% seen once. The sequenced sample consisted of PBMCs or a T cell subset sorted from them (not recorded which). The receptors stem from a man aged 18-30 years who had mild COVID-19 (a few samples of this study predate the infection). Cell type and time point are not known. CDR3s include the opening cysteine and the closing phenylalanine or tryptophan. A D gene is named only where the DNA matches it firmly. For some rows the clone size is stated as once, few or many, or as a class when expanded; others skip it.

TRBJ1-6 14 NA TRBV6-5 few TGTGCCAGCAGTCCAGGGGTAGGGGGTTCACCCCTCCACTTT CASSPGVGGSPLHF
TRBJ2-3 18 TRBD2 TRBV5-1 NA TGCGCCAGCAGCTTGGCCCTAGCGGGGGCCACCCCCACAGATACGCAGTATTTT CASSLALAGATPTDTQYF
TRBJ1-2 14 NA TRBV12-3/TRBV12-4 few TGTGCCAGCAGTTCGTCGACCGCTTACTATGGCTACACCTTC CASSSSTAYYGYTF
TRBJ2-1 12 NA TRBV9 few TGTGCCAGCAGCTCAGACCACGATGAGCAGTTCTTC CASSSDHDEQFF
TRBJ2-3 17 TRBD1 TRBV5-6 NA TGTGCCAGCAGCTTTAGGTGGGGACAGGGGGCCGAGGATACGCAGTATTTT CASSFRWGQGAEDTQYF
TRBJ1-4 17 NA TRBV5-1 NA TGCGCCAGCAGCTTGGGAGACATCGGCGGAACTAATGAAAAACTGTTTTTT CASSLGDIGGTNEKLFF
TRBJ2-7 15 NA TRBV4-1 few TGCGCCAGCAGCCAAATTGGGGCCTCGGGCTACGAGCAGTACTTC CASSQIGASGYEQYF
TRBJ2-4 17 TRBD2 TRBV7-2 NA TGTGCCAGCAGCCCACGCCGGACTAGCGGGGGGTTGAACATTCAGTACTTC CASSPRRTSGGLNIQYF
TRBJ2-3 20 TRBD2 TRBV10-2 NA TGCGCCAGCAGTGAGCATCCCATTAGCGAGCGGGGTGCAAGCACAGATACGCAGTATTTT CASSEHPISERGASTDTQYF
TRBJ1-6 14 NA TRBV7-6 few TGTGCCAGCAGGTTCGGCGCCTATAATTCACCCCTCCACTTT CASRFGAYNSPLHF
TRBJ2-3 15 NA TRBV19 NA TGTGCCAGTCAGGACAGACTAGGGCCGACAGATACGCAGTATTTT CASQDRLGPTDTQYF
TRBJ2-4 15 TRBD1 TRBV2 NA TGTGCCAGCAGGAGGGACAGCTTAGCCAAAAACATTCAGTACTTC CASRRDSLAKNIQYF
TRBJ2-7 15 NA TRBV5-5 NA TGTGCCAGCAGCCCGGTACAGGGAAATCCCTACGAGCAGTACTTC CASSPVQGNPYEQYF
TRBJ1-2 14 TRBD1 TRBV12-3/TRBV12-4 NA TGTGCCAGCAGTCCCCTCAACAGGGGGCACGGCTACACCTTC CASSPLNRGHGYTF
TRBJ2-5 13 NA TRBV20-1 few TGCAGTGCTTACAGGGACAACCAAGAGACCCAGTACTTC CSAYRDNQETQYF
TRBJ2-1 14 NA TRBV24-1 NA TGTGCCACCAGTGATATAGGCTCCTACAATGAGCAGTTCTTC CATSDIGSYNEQFF
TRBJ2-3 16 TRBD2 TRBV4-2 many TGTGCCAGCAGCCAAGAAGGCGGGAGCTACACAGATACGCAGTATTTT CASSQEGGSYTDTQYF
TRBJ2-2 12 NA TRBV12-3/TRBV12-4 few TGTGCCAGCAGTTTAGACGACGGGGAGCTGTTTTTT CASSLDDGELFF
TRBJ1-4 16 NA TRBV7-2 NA TGTGCCAGCAGCTACCAGACCTGGCCCACTAATGAAAAACTGTTTTTT CASSYQTWPTNEKLFF
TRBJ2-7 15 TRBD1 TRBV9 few TGTGCCAGCAGCGTAGGGGACAGGGGGAACTACGAGCAGTACTTC CASSVGDRGNYEQYF
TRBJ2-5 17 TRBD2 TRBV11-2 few TGTGCCAGCATCAGGGGCGGGGCTAGCGGGGGCCAAGAGACCCAGTACTTC CASIRGGASGGQETQYF
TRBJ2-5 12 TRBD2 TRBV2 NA TGTGCCAGCAGTGGGACTAGAGGGTCCCAGTACTTC CASSGTRGSQYF
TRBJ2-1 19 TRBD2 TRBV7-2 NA TGTGCCAGCAGGCGCTCCGGACTAGCGGGGGGCCCTAGCTACAATGAGCAGTTCTTC CASRRSGLAGGPSYNEQFF
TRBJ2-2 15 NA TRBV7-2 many TGTGCCAGCAGCTTGCAGAGCGCGAACACCGGGGAGCTGTTTTTT CASSLQSANTGELFF
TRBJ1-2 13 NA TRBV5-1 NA TGCGCCAGCAGCTTTGCTCAGGGTGAGGACTACACCTTC CASSFAQGEDYTF
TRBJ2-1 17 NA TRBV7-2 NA TGTGCCAGCAGCTTTAGGGGCTGGAGTACCTCCTACAATGAGCAGTTCTTC CASSFRGWSTSYNEQFF
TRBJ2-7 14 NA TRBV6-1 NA TGTGCCACTATTGCCACAGGGTTGGCCTACGAGCAGTACTTC CATIATGLAYEQYF
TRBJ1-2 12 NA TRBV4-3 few TGCGCCAGCAGCCAAGATTGGGTTGGCTACACCTTC CASSQDWVGYTF
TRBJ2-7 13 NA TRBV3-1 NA TGTGCCAGCAGCCAGTCCCAGACCTACGAGCAGTACTTC CASSQSQTYEQYF
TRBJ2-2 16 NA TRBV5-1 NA TGCGCCAGCGCCACGAGAGGGACTGGTCGCACCGGGGAGCTGTTTTTT CASATRGTGRTGELFF
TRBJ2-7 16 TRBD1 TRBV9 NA TGTGCCAGCAGCGGATCTGCCGGGACAGGGGGACACGAGCAGTACTTC CASSGSAGTGGHEQYF
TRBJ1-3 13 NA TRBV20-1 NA TGCAGTGCTAGAGCCCCCTCTGGAAACACCATATATTTT CSARAPSGNTIYF
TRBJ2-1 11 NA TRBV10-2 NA TGCGCCAGCAGGGTCATCAATGAGCAGTTCTTC CASRVINEQFF
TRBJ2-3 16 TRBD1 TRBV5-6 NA TGTGCCAGCAGCTCAACTAGGACAGGGAGGACAGATACGCAGTATTTT CASSSTRTGRTDTQYF
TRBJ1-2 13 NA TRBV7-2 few TGTGCCAGCACTAGTCGGGAGAGCTATGGCTACACCTTC CASTSRESYGYTF
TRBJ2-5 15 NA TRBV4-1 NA TGCGCCAGCAGCCAAGATCTCGGGGGTTGGGAGACCCAGTACTTC CASSQDLGGWETQYF
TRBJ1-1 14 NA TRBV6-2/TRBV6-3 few TGTGCCAGCAGTTCATGGGGGATGAACACTGAAGCTTTCTTT CASSSWGMNTEAFF
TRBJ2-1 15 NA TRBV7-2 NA TGTGCCAGCAGCTTACACCTGGGCGGATCCTATGAGCAGTTCTTC CASSLHLGGSYEQFF
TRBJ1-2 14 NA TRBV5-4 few TGTGCCAGCAGCACCGGGACACCTAACTATGGCTACACCTTC CASSTGTPNYGYTF
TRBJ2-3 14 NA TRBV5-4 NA TGTGCCTCTCACCGCCTCGGTGGCACAGATACGCAGTATTTT CASHRLGGTDTQYF
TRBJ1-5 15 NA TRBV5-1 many TGCGCCAGCAGCTTGGTGGGGAGTATGGATCAGCCCCAGCATTTT CASSLVGSMDQPQHF
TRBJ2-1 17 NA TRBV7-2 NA TGTGCCAGCAGCTTATCGGTGCGGGCGTGGGGAGGCAATGAGCAGTTCTTC CASSLSVRAWGGNEQFF
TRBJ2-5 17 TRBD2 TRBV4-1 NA TGCGCCAGCAGCCAAGAAGCAGGACGGGGGGGCCAAGAGACCCAGTACTTC CASSQEAGRGGQETQYF
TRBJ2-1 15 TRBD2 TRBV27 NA TGTGCCAGCAGGGGACTAGATCTAGGTGACAATGAGCAGTTCTTC CASRGLDLGDNEQFF
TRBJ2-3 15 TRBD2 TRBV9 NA TGTGCCAGCAGCGTAGGGTTTCGGGGGGCAGATACGCAGTATTTT CASSVGFRGADTQYF
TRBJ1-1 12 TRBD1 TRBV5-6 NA TGTGCCAGCAGTTCCTACAGGGGAGGCGCTTTCTTT CASSSYRGGAFF
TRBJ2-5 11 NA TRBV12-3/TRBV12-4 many TGTGCCAGCACCGTAGGGGAGACCCAGTACTTC CASTVGETQYF
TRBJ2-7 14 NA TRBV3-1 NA TGTGCCAGCAGCCGAGGGACTTCCGCCTACGAGCAGTACTTC CASSRGTSAYEQYF
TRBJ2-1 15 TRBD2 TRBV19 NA TGTGCCAGCGGGACTAGCGGGGGGGCCTTTGATGAGCAGTTCTTC CASGTSGGAFDEQFF
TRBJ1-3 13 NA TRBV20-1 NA TGCAGTGCGATCCGGGGGACTGGAAACACCATATATTTT CSAIRGTGNTIYF
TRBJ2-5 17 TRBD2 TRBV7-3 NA TGTGCCAGCAGCAAGGGGACCGGGACTAGCGCAGAAGAGACCCAGTACTTC CASSKGTGTSAEETQYF
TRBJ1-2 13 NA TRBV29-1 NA TGCAGCGTTGGAGACGGGGCTAACTATGGCTACACCTTC CSVGDGANYGYTF